This TCR beta chain was obtained from a study of blood T cell repertoires in COVID-19. Across the study: COVID-19 samples, acute and convalescent, were from the United States, Italy and Spain. In each case, the material was cDNA or gDNA derived from T cells, B-cell-depleted T cells, or PBMCs.

V shed 6 bases and J 1 base; nucleotides not matched to a gene: 5. The CDR3 contains 13 residues. Germline CDR1 and CDR2: SQVTM and ANQGSEA. In the study's own analysis: Estimation of nucleated cell counts relied on the amplification of reference gene primers. Measured with immunoSEQ multiplex PCR; TCRdb has only the in-frame clones, and not every one. V, J and clone size are taken as reported in that table, and D and trimming were inferred from the DNA itself. Of roughly 220,000 clones listed, around four fifths are singletons. The receptor comes from a man younger than 40 with active or convalescent COVID-19. Source material: peripheral blood. The chain employs TRBV29-1 and TRBJ1-1; 7 positions agree with TRBD1. CDR3 DNA: TGCAGCGTCCGGACAGGAGAGAACACTGAAGCTTTCTTT. Protein product: CSVRTGENTEAFF. Filled out from reference TRBV29-1 and TRBJ1-1, the complete variable domain reads SAVISQKPSRDICQRGTSLTIQCQVDSQVTMMFWYRQQPGQSLTLIATANQGSEATYESGFVIDKFPISRPNLTFSTLTVSNMSPEDSSIYLCSVRTGENTEAFFGQGTRLTVV.